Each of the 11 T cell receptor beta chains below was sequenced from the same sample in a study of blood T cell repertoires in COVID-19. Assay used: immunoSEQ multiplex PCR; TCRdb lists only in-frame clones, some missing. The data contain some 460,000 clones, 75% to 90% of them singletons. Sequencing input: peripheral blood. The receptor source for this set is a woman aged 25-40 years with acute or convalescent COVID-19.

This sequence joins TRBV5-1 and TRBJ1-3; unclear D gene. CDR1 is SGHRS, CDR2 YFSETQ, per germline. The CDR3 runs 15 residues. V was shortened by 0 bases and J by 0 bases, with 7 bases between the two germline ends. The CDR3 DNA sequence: TGCGCCAGCAGCTTGGAACCGAGCTCTGGAAACACCATATATTTT. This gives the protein CASSLEPSSGNTIYF.

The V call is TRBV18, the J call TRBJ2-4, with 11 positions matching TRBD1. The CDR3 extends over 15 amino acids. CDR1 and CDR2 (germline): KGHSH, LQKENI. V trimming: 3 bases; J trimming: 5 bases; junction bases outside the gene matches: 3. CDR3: CASSPDRGQQNIQYF. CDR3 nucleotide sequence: TGTGCCAGCTCACCGGACAGGGGGCAGCAAAACATTCAGTACTTC. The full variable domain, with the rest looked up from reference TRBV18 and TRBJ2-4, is NAGVMQNPRHLVRRRGQEARLRCSPMKGHSHVYWYRQLPEEGLKFMVYLQKENIIDESGMPKERFSAEFPKEGPSILRIQQVVRGDSAAYFCASSPDRGQQNIQYFGAGTRLSVL.

The chain's CDR3 is CASSQVSLASYEQYF. The CDR3 DNA is TGTGCCAGCAGCCAAGTTTCCCTAGCCTCCTACGAGCAGTACTTC. The rearrangement links TRBV3-1 (or the pseudogene TRBV3-2) to TRBJ2-7; tentative D call: TRBD2 (5 bases). Per germline, CDR1 LGHDT and CDR2 YNNKEL (reference sequence). Trimming stripped 1 base from V and 0 bases from J, with 10 bases between. CDR3 length: 15 amino acids.

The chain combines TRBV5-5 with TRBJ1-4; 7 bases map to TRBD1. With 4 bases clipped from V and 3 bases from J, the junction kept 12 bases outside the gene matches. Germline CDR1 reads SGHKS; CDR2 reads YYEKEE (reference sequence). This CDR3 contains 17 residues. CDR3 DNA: TGTGCCAGCAGCGCGCGACAGGGAGGTGGGCCTAATGAAAAACTGTTTTTT. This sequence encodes CASSARQGGGPNEKLFF.

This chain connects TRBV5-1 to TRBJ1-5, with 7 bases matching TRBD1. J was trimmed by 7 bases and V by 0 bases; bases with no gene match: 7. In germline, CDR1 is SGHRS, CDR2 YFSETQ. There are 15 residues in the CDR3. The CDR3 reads CASSLAGQDRQPQHF. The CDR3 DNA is TGCGCCAGCAGCTTGGCCGGACAGGATCGGCAGCCCCAGCATTTT.

In DNA form, the CDR3 reads TGTGCCAGCAGCGGAATGGGGACAGGGGGCGGGGAGCATGGCTACACCTTC. This codes for CASSGMGTGGGEHGYTF. The V and J genes are TRBV9 and TRBJ1-2, with TRBD1 matching 12 bases. This CDR3 is built from 17 residues. Trimming at V came to 3 bases and at J to 6 bases, leaving 12 bases not matched to a gene. The germline V gene has CDR1 SGDLS and CDR2 YYNGEE. Using reference TRBV9 and TRBJ1-2 for the parts outside the CDR3, the full variable domain is DSGVTQTPKHLITATGQRVTLRCSPRSGDLSVYWYQQSLDQGLQFLIQYYNGEERAKGNILERFSAQQFPDLHSELNLSSLELGDSALYFCASSGMGTGGGEHGYTFGSGTRLTVV.

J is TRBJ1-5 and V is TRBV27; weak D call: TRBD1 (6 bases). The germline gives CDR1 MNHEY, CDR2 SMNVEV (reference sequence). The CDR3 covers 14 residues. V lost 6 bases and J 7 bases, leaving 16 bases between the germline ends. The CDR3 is CASRAGGGGQPQHF. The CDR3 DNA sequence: TGTGCCAGCAGGGCTGGGGGCGGGGGGCAGCCCCAGCATTTT.

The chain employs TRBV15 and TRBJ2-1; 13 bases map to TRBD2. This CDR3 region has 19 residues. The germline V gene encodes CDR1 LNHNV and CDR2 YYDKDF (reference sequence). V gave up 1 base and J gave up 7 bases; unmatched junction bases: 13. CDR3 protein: CATSRAPGTSGDPGNEQFF. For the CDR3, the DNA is TGTGCCACCAGCAGAGCGCCCGGGACTAGCGGGGACCCGGGGAATGAGCAGTTCTTC. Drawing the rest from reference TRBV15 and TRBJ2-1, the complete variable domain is DAMVIQNPRYQVTQFGKPVTLSCSQTLNHNVMYWYQQKSSQAPKLLFHYYDKDFNNEADTPDNFQSRRPNTSFCFLDIRSPGLGDTAMYLCATSRAPGTSGDPGNEQFFGPGTRLTVL.

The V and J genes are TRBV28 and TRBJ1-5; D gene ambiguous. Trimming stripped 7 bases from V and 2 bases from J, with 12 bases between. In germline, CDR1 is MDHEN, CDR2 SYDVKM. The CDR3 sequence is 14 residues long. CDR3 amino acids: CASMPPGGNQPQHF. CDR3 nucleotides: TGTGCCAGCATGCCCCCCGGAGGCAATCAGCCCCAGCATTTT.

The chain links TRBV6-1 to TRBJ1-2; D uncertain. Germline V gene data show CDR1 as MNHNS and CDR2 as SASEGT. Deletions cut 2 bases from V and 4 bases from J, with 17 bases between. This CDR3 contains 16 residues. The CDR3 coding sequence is TGTGCCAGCAGTGAATGGTTAGGTTCTTCTAGCTATGGCTACACCTTC. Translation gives CASSEWLGSSSYGYTF.

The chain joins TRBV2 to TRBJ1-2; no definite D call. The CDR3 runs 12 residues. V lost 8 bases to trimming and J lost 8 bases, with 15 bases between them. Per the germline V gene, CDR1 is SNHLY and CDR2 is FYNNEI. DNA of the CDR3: TGTGCCAGCGCTGGTCCCGCCCTAGGCTACACCTTC. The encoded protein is CASAGPALGYTF.